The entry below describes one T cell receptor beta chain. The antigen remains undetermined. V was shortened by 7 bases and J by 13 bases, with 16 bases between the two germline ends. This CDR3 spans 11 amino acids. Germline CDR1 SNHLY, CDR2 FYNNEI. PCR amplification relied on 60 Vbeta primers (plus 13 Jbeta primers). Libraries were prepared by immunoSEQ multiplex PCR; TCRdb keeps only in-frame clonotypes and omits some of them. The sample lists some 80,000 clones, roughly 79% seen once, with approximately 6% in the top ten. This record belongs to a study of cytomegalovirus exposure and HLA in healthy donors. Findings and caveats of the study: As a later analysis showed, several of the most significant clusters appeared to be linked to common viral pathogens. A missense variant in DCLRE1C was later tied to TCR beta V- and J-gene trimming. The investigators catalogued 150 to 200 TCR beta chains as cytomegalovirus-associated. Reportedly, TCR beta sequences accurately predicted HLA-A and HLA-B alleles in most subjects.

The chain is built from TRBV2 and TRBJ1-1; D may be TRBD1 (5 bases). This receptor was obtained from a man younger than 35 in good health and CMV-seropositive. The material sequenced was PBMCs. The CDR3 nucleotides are TGTGCCAGCAACTCGGGGGGAGGTATTTTCTTT. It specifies CASNSGGGIFF.